This TCR beta chain was documented in a study of cytomegalovirus exposure and HLA in healthy donors. The CDR3 contains 16 residues. CDR1 and CDR2 from the germline V gene are SGHVS and FQNEAQ. Trimming took 3 bases from V and 2 from J; bases not matched to a gene: 9. PCR amplification relied on 60 Vbeta primers (plus 13 Jbeta primers). Generated by immunoSEQ multiplex PCR, the TCRdb table keeps only in-frame clones and is missing some. The top ten hold about 6.1% of the sample, which has 80,000 to 95,000 clones, about three quarters seen once. The specimen sequenced was PBMCs. The J gene is TRBJ2-7, the V gene TRBV7-8; 8 bases align to TRBD1. The receptor was isolated from a female donor in good health and CMV-seronegative. In nucleotides, the CDR3 is TGTGCCAGCAGCTTCTTAACCGGGACAGGCACCTACGAGCAGTACTTC. It codes for CASSFLTGTGTYEQYF.